These T cell receptor beta chains were read from a single sample in a study of monozygotic twins with inflammatory bowel disease. TCRdb reanalyzed the 5' RACE reads, giving one entry per CDR3 protein sequence and no DNA. This sample's table reports around 410,000 distinct CDR3 sequences. Sequenced sample: blood. The receptors were gathered from a human donor with ulcerative colitis or Crohn's disease, or a healthy co-twin of an affected twin (not recorded which). The CDR3 runs from the conserved cysteine through the conserved F or W.

>TRBJ1-2|TRBV27
CASSFGANNYGYTF
>TRBJ2-1|TRBV11-3
CASSPPGSREQFF
>TRBJ2-7|TRBV16
CASSQGLRVEQYF
>TRBJ2-2|TRBV14
CASSQDWGSGELFF
>TRBJ2-1|TRBV7-9
CASSFPGGAVRNEQFF
>TRBJ2-7|TRBV2
CASSEAVAGKKEQYF
>TRBJ2-7|TRBV7-3
CASSLGAASVEQYF
>TRBJ2-7|TRBV6-2/TRBV6-3
CASTPSGDYEQYF
>TRBJ1-6|TRBV7-2
CASSLEVGWGSPLHF
>TRBJ2-5|TRBV10-2
CASSHHPTGEATQYF
>TRBJ2-3|TRBV6-1
CASRETGAPGDTQYF
>TRBJ2-2|TRBV5-4
CASSLIGRATGELFF
>TRBJ2-6|TRBV12-3/TRBV12-4
CASIPGYGANVLTF
>TRBJ2-7|TRBV6-5
CASRYGQGPYEQYF
>TRBJ1-6|TRBV5-5
CASSSTGQSYNSPLHF
>TRBJ2-5|TRBV21-1
CASSRYITSQETQYF
>TRBJ2-7|TRBV7-9
CASRGLTNEQYF
>TRBJ1-1|TRBV24-1
CATSDLTRLESTEAFF
>TRBJ1-3|TRBV19
CASSMERISGNTIYF
>TRBJ1-1|TRBV7-9
CASNGQGVDTEAFF
>TRBJ1-3|TRBV4-3
CASSQSNRGNTIYF
>TRBJ2-1|TRBV28
CASSLARTALRNEQFF
>TRBJ2-7|TRBV7-2
CASSLVGSGIYEQYF
>TRBJ2-1|TRBV5-1
CASSPRINLSRDEQFF
>TRBJ1-5|TRBV19
CASEWQNSNQPQHF
>TRBJ2-3|TRBV6-1
CASSDLAGGRVTQYF
>TRBJ1-1|TRBV6-2/TRBV6-3
CASSPWGTGYAEAFF
>TRBJ1-3|TRBV20-1
CSARVIAGTGNTIYF
>TRBJ2-2|TRBV14
CASRQPPGDTGELFF
>TRBJ2-7|TRBV29-1
CSVEENYEQYF
>TRBJ1-6|TRBV2
CASRQRTSSYNSPLHF
>TRBJ1-1|TRBV5-1
CASSSLPQGNTEAFF
>TRBJ1-1|TRBV20-1
CSAIVPGAKNTEAFF
>TRBJ1-1|TRBV5-5
CASSWVRGTNTEAFF
>TRBJ2-7|TRBV20-1
CSARDSKGYEQYF
>TRBJ2-1|TRBV29-1
CSVPVGTGSYNEQFF
>TRBJ2-3|TRBV7-6
CASSRTGSDMDTQYF
>TRBJ1-1|TRBV12-3/TRBV12-4
CASSLGRGPPTNTEAFF
>TRBJ1-1|TRBV7-9
CASSRRPRQRNTEAFF
>TRBJ1-2|TRBV28
CASSRFTGPLNYGYTF
>TRBJ1-1|TRBV27
CASNGGLNTEALF
>TRBJ2-5|TRBV7-2
CASSFGGLARDGETQYF
>TRBJ2-7|TRBV6-1
CASSKRGGHPYEQYF
>TRBJ2-6|TRBV6-2/TRBV6-3
CASRKGQGSSGANVLTF
>TRBJ2-1|TRBV7-2
CASSLRGQYNEQFF
>TRBJ2-1|TRBV28
CASSPRTGATSYEQFF
>TRBJ2-7|TRBV4-1
CASSQGPGGAYEQYF